This passage covers 30 T cell receptor beta chains from one sample sequenced in a study of regulatory T cells in long-lasting Graves disease. TCR beta libraries were built with iRepertoire HTBI primers and Arm-PCR of CDR3 regions. From the multiplex PCR reads, TCRdb called clonotypes with MiXCR, one entry per CDR3 protein. The sample includes approximately 470,000 distinct CDR3 sequences, 15% to 20% of them seen just once. As to time point: newly diagnosed GD, antithyroid drugs for less than 3 months. Generation of the TCR library employed RNA extracted from PBMCs. These data were also filed under a second study, of T cells in Graves' hyperthyroidism and ophthalmopathy.

The sample in question was peripheral blood mononuclear cells (PBMCs), obtained at new diagnosis, from a patient treated with antithyroid drugs. These receptors all stem from a man aged 35 to 55 with Graves disease.

There are a few counts of this clonotype. The junction departs from germline at one end; a sequencing error may be responsible. The chain couples TRBV20-1 to TRBJ2-7; TRBD2 aligns across 7 bases. CDR3 length: 14 amino acids. Germline CDR1 is DFQATT and CDR2 is SNEGSKA (reference sequence). The chain's CDR3 is CSARDQREHYEQYF. DNA for the CDR3: TGCAGTGCTCGAGACCAGCGGGAACATTACGAGCAGTACTTC.

This sequence joins TRBV9 and TRBJ2-7; D is perhaps TRBD1 (5 bases). CDR1 and CDR2 (germline): SGDLS, YYNGEE. V was shortened by 4 bases and J by 2 bases, with 13 bases between the two germline ends. The CDR3 extends over 14 amino acids. CDR3 in DNA: TGTGCCAGCAGCCTCACCCCAGGGCCCTACGAGCAGTACTTC. It yields the protein CASSLTPGPYEQYF.

The rearrangement links TRBV7-9 to TRBJ2-3, with 8 bases aligning to TRBD2. Germline V gene data show CDR1 as SEHNR and CDR2 as FQNEAQ (reference sequence). The CDR3 has 16 amino acids. J lost 4 bases, V lost 1 base, and 7 bases had no gene match. CDR3 residues: CASSLEASGFADTQYF. The CDR3 DNA follows: TGTGCCAGCAGCTTAGAAGCTAGCGGGTTCGCAGATACGCAGTATTTT. The full variable domain, rest sourced from reference TRBV7-9 and TRBJ2-3, is DTGVSQNPRHKITKRGQNVTFRCDPISEHNRLYWYRQTLGQGPEFLTYFQNEAQLEKSRLLSDRFSAERPKGSFSTLEIQRTEQGDSAMYLCASSLEASGFADTQYFGPGTRLTVL.

In its sample, this clonotype was seen many times. The chain employs TRBV6-1 and TRBJ1-1; TRBD1 matches at 7 bases. Germline trimming cut 6 bases from V and 1 base from J; bases unmatched to any gene: 11. Looked up from germline, CDR1 is MNHNS and CDR2 is SASEGT. This CDR3 has 16 amino acids. CDR3 in DNA: TGTGCCAGCAGGAATAACAGGGGCGCTCAGAACACTGAAGCTTTCTTT. Amino acid sequence: CASRNNRGAQNTEAFF.

This chain links TRBV7-3 with TRBJ1-2; D unclear. V lost 4 bases, J lost 4 bases, and 10 bases lay in between. CDR3 size: 13 residues. Germline lookup yields CDR1 SGHTA and CDR2 FQGTGA. CDR3 in DNA: TGTGCCAGCAGCTCCCGGACCCCCTATGGCTACACCTTC. Translating it yields CASSSRTPYGYTF.

The CDR3 sequence is CASSGLPTPIEQFF. CDR3 DNA: TGCGCCAGCAGTGGACTACCAACCCCCATTGAGCAGTTCTTC. The genes are TRBV10-1 and TRBJ2-1; perhaps TRBD2 as D (5 bases). CDR1 is WNHNN and CDR2 is SYGVQD in the germline V gene (reference sequence). Trimming pared 4 bases from V and 9 bases from J, leaving 16 bases between. The CDR3 is made up of 14 amino acids.

There are many counts of this clonotype. The V call is TRBV7-9, the J call TRBJ2-3, with 7 bases fitting TRBD1. The germline CDR1 and CDR2 sequences are SEHNR and FQNEAQ (reference sequence). Trimming at V came to 5 bases and at J to 4 bases, leaving 12 bases not matched to a gene. The length of the CDR3 is 16 residues. CDR3 in DNA: TGTGCCAGCAGCCCCCAATCAGGGGGAATCGCAGATACGCAGTATTTT. Its translation is CASSPQSGGIADTQYF.

This clonotype was recorded at least ten times. Written as DNA, the CDR3 is TGTGCCAGCAGTTTAGTGGGGGGATTTAGGTCCTACAATGAGCAGTTCTTC. Its protein product is CASSLVGGFRSYNEQFF. The chain is built from TRBV27 and TRBJ2-1; TRBD2 might be the D (6 bases). The CDR3 loop spans 17 amino acids. Trimming took off 2 bases at V and 1 base at J, with 15 bases between the two ends. The germline CDR1 and CDR2 sequences are MNHEY and SMNVEV (reference sequence).

This clonotype was seen repeatedly, ten times or more. The chain is built from TRBV5-1 and TRBJ2-3, with 13 bases identical to TRBD2. V lost 4 bases and J lost 2; bases outside the gene matches: 10. Germline V lookup: CDR1 SGHRS, CDR2 YFSETQ. The CDR3 contains 18 residues. DNA of the CDR3: TGCGCCAGCAGCAACGCTGGACTAGCGGGAGCTTACACAGATACGCAGTATTTT. Its translation is CASSNAGLAGAYTDTQYF.

In its sample, this clonotype was seen a few times. The chain has TRBV4-1 and TRBJ1-6, with D maybe TRBD1 (5 bases). CDR3 length: 15 amino acids. The V end was cut by 0 bases, the J end by 10 bases, with 13 bases between. Germline V CDR1 and CDR2: MGHRA, YSYEKL. The CDR3 DNA sequence: TGCGCCAGCAGCCAAGAGTCCGGGGGTCGATCACCCCTCCACTTT. Its translation: CASSQESGGRSPLHF.

The table lists this clonotype with many counts. V usage is TRBV20-1 and J usage is TRBJ2-7, with TRBD2 identical over 9 bases. V dropped 3 bases and J dropped 3; count of bases not matched to a gene: 6. Germline V gene data show CDR1 as DFQATT and CDR2 as SNEGSKA (reference sequence). The CDR3 is 14 residues long. This chain's CDR3 is CSASFLAGYYEQYF. CDR3 nucleotide sequence: TGCAGTGCTAGCTTCCTAGCGGGGTACTACGAGCAGTACTTC.

The V gene is TRBV7-3, the J gene TRBJ2-2, with TRBD2 matching over 9 bases. V trimming: 3 bases; J trimming: 6 bases; junction bases outside the gene matches: 8. This CDR3 region has 16 residues. Looked up from germline, CDR1 is SGHTA and CDR2 is FQGTGA. Here the CDR3 reads CASSFIAGAEAGELFF. The CDR3 DNA follows: TGTGCCAGCAGCTTCATAGCGGGAGCGGAAGCCGGGGAGCTGTTTTTT.

This clonotype was observed at least ten times. V gene TRBV30 combines with J gene TRBJ2-5, with D perhaps matching TRBD2 (5 bases). Trimming left V 2 bases short and J 5 bases short, with 9 bases between. This CDR3 region has 12 residues. Germline-derived CDR1 and CDR2 are GTSNPN and SVGIG (reference sequence). The DNA of the CDR3 is TGTGCCTGGAGTTTTGTAGCGGAGACCCAGTACTTC. Translating it yields CAWSFVAETQYF.

The rearrangement joins TRBV9 to TRBJ2-7; 9 positions agree with TRBD2. CDR1 SGDLS and CDR2 YYNGEE come from the germline V gene. The CDR3 is 15 amino acids. The J segment lost 0 bases and the V segment lost 6 bases, leaving 7 bases of the junction unmatched. DNA for the CDR3: TGTGCCAGCATCCAGCTAGCGGGGTACTCCTACGAGCAGTACTTC. It encodes CASIQLAGYSYEQYF.

This clonotype was seen only a few times. The J gene is TRBJ2-7, the V gene TRBV20-1; TRBD2 matches 8 bases. Looked up from germline, CDR1 is DFQATT and CDR2 is SNEGSKA (reference sequence). The CDR3 is 17 residues long. Losses at the gene ends were 0 bases for V and 2 bases for J; bases not matched to a gene: 12. CDR3 residues: CSARDRRGGRNTYEQYF. The DNA of the CDR3 is TGCAGTGCTAGAGATCGTCGGGGGGGAAGGAATACCTACGAGCAGTACTTC.

The chain joins TRBV28 to TRBJ2-1, with TRBD2 matching 8 bases. CDR1 and CDR2 from the germline V gene are MDHEN and SYDVKM. Trimming cost V 2 bases and J 4 bases; bases outside gene matches: 4. This CDR3 spans 15 amino acids. Here the CDR3 DNA reads TGTGCCAGCAGTTTAGTCGGGAGGGGGTACAATGAGCAGTTCTTC. Encoded protein: CASSLVGRGYNEQFF.

Many counts were recorded for this clonotype. The chain couples TRBV27 to TRBJ2-1, with TRBD2 matching 8 bases. From germline, CDR1 is MNHEY and CDR2 SMNVEV (reference sequence). Unmatched junction bases numbered 8, after V lost 5 bases and J lost 8 bases. The CDR3 length is 14 residues. In DNA, the CDR3 is TGTGCCAGCAGTCCGTCAGCGGGAGTCCATGAGCAGTTCTTC. This gives the protein CASSPSAGVHEQFF.

The J gene is TRBJ2-7, the V gene TRBV4-1, with 12 bases aligning to TRBD2. V was clipped by 1 base and J by 3 bases; unmatched bases: 1. The CDR3 covers 15 residues. CDR1 is MGHRA, CDR2 YSYEKL, per germline. CDR3 nucleotides: TGCGCCAGCAGCCAAGGACTAGCGGGGGTCTACGAGCAGTACTTC. This encodes CASSQGLAGVYEQYF.

This clonotype was counted many times. In DNA, the CDR3 is TGTGCCAGCAGCTTACGGGGGGGCTATAACGAGCAGTACTTC. It specifies CASSLRGGYNEQYF. The chain uses TRBV11-2 and TRBJ2-7; 8 bases match TRBD2. Trimming cost V 2 bases and J 5 bases; bases outside gene matches: 5. CDR1 is SGHAT, CDR2 FQNNGV, per germline. The CDR3 has 14 amino acids.

This clonotype occurred many times. The rearrangement links TRBV6-1 to TRBJ2-1; TRBD2 might be the D (6 bases). The CDR3 has 13 amino acids. V lost 8 bases, J lost 13 bases, and 21 bases lay in between. Germline CDR1 and CDR2: MNHNS and SASEGT. CDR3 protein: CASGASGLLRQFF. CDR3 DNA sequence: TGTGCCAGCGGGGCCTCGGGACTCCTAAGACAGTTCTTC.

This clonotype was found many times. The chain carries TRBV5-1 and TRBJ1-1; possibly TRBD1 for D (5 bases). This CDR3 has 15 amino acids. CDR1 is SGHRS and CDR2 is YFSETQ in the germline V gene. The ends were cut back, 1 base at V and 1 base at J, with 11 bases in the middle. The CDR3 loop reads CASSLMRDRNTEAFF. CDR3 bases: TGCGCCAGCAGCTTGATGAGGGACCGGAACACTGAAGCTTTCTTT.

The table lists this clonotype with many counts. The chain couples TRBV6-1 to TRBJ2-1; 9 bases line up with TRBD2. CDR1 and CDR2 from the germline V gene are MNHNS and SASEGT. V gave up 9 bases and J gave up 5 bases; unmatched junction bases: 2. There are 12 residues in the CDR3. The CDR3 DNA reads as TGTGCCAGTAGACTAGCGGACAATGAGCAGTTCTTC. The encoded protein is CASRLADNEQFF.

This clonotype was observed a handful of times. This rearrangement joins TRBV4-1 to TRBJ1-5; D remains unclear. V lost 3 bases and J lost 0, with 6 bases in between. This CDR3 is built from 14 residues. In germline, CDR1 is MGHRA, CDR2 YSYEKL. The CDR3 spells CASSHPTSNQPQHF. The DNA of the CDR3 is TGCGCCAGCAGCCACCCGACTAGCAATCAGCCCCAGCATTTT.

Many counts were recorded for this clonotype. This chain joins TRBV7-3 and TRBJ1-1; D is uncertain. CDR1 is SGHTA and CDR2 is FQGTGA in the germline V gene. The ends were cut back, 1 base at V and 7 bases at J, with 1 base in the middle. The length of the CDR3 is 10 residues. The CDR3 region is CASSLSEAFF. In DNA form, the CDR3 reads TGTGCCAGCAGCTTAAGTGAAGCTTTCTTT.

This clonotype occurred many times. V gene TRBV20-1 combines with J gene TRBJ2-3, with 9 bases that match TRBD1. Germline CDR1 reads DFQATT; CDR2 reads SNEGSKA (reference sequence). V trimming: 3 bases; J trimming: 4 bases; junction bases outside the gene matches: 8. The CDR3 is 15 residues long. The CDR3 DNA sequence: TGCAGTGCTAGGGAGGCACAGGGGGCGTCAGATACGCAGTATTTT. Protein sequence: CSAREAQGASDTQYF.

Concerning this clonotype: This may be a read error, as it is one base from a much larger clone. The chain carries TRBV12-5 and TRBJ1-1, with a possible D match to TRBD1 (5 bases). Trimming took 4 bases from V and 6 from J, leaving 27 bases between them. The CDR3 covers 18 residues. CDR1 and CDR2 from the germline V gene are LGHNT and FRNRAP. The CDR3 loop reads CASGSTSRTPSRFPEAFF. The CDR3 region has the DNA TGTGCTAGTGGTTCCACCTCCAGGACACCCAGTCGATTCCCTGAAGCTTTCTTT.

To note about this clonotype: A junction end diverges from the germline sequence, so it may reflect a read error. The rearrangement uses TRBV20-1 and TRBJ2-3, with D perhaps TRBD2 (5 bases). This CDR3 spans 15 amino acids. From germline, CDR1 is DFQATT and CDR2 SNEGSKA (reference sequence). The CDR3 DNA reads TGCAGTGCTAGTTTTATTGTATCTAGCACAGATACGCAGCGTTTT. Protein sequence: CSASFIVSSTDTQRF.

As to this clonotype: The junction and the germline gene differ at one end; a read error may be behind it. V is TRBV28 and J is TRBJ2-7; a weak D match, TRBD2 (5 bases). Germline values: CDR1 MDHEN, CDR2 SYDVKM. This CDR3 has 14 residues. Here the CDR3 reads CASQASFSSYGQYF. The CDR3 coding sequence is TGCGCCAGCCAAGCTAGCTTCAGCTCCTACGGGCAGTACTTC.

At least ten counts were recorded for this clonotype. The V gene is TRBV3-1, the J gene TRBJ2-3; D remains unclear. CDR1 is LGHDT and CDR2 is YNNKEL in the germline V gene (reference sequence). V was pared by 3 bases and J by 0 bases, with 4 bases between. The CDR3 sequence is 13 residues long. In DNA form, the CDR3 reads TGTGCCAGCAGCCATGGGAGCACAGATACGCAGTATTTT. Protein sequence: CASSHGSTDTQYF.

With respect to this clonotype: A much larger clone is a single base away; this may be a read error. V and J are TRBV12-5 and TRBJ2-2; TRBD1 aligns across 9 bases. Per the germline V gene, CDR1 is LGHNT and CDR2 is FRNRAP. The trim removed 6 bases at V and 6 bases at J, leaving 14 bases unmatched. CDR3 length: 17 residues. CDR3 nucleotide sequence: TGTGCTAGTGGCCCGTACGGGACAGGGATTTCCGCCGGGGAGCTGTTTTTT. This encodes CASGPYGTGISAGELFF.